This T cell receptor beta chain was retrieved from a study of cytomegalovirus exposure and HLA in healthy donors. Study results and caveats: A missense variant in DCLRE1C was later tied to TCR beta V- and J-gene trimming. Earlier analysis found most TCR beta V segments productive about 87% or about 30% of the time. Across donors, presence/absence analyses took sequencing depth to be roughly uniform.

In regard to this clone: What it binds is unknown.

With 60 Vbeta and 13 Jbeta primers, the PCR was carried out. Here immunoSEQ multiplex PCR was the method, and the copy in TCRdb shows in-frame clones only, minus some. The sample lists a few hundred thousand clones; more than 80% were seen once. Sequenced material: PBMCs. The source of this sequence is a man between 25 and 39 years old in good health and CMV-seronegative.

The CDR3 bases are TGCGCCAGCAGCTTGGGTGGGACAGGGCTGTACTATGGCTACACCTTC. It specifies CASSLGGTGLYYGYTF. V usage is TRBV5-1 and J usage is TRBJ1-2, with 9 bases identical to TRBD1. The germline gives CDR1 SGHRS, CDR2 YFSETQ. V lost 0 bases to trimming and J lost 3 bases; unmatched junction nucleotides: 6. This CDR3 has 16 amino acids.